These 18 T cell receptor beta chains were all obtained from the same sample, sequenced in a study of cytomegalovirus exposure and HLA in healthy donors. The method was immunoSEQ multiplex PCR; TCRdb's version includes in-frame clones alone and lacks a portion of them. Of tens of thousands of clones listed, approximately 94% are singletons. The sample taken for sequencing was PBMCs. These receptors were taken from a woman under 30 in good health and CMV-seropositive.

The count of this clone is one. This chain links TRBV15 with TRBJ2-3; TRBD2 is a possible D gene (6 bases). Trimming removed 2 bases from V and 0 bases from J, with 9 bases in between. The CDR3 runs 15 residues. Germline CDR1 LNHNV, CDR2 YYDKDF (reference sequence). The CDR3 sequence: CATSRMDYSTDTQYF. As DNA, the CDR3 is TGTGCCACCAGCAGAATGGACTACAGCACAGATACGCAGTATTTT.

The gene calls are TRBV10-3 and TRBJ1-5, with 11 bases matching TRBD1. The CDR3 has 16 residues. The germline V gene has CDR1 ENHRY and CDR2 SYGVKD. V trimming: 5 bases; J trimming: 1 base; junction bases outside the gene matches: 4. The CDR3 protein is CAISQDRGQSNQPQHF. Written as DNA, the CDR3 is TGTGCCATCAGTCAGGACAGGGGGCAAAGCAATCAGCCCCAGCATTTT.

V is TRBV7-2 and J is TRBJ2-2, with 8 bases fitting TRBD1. The CDR3 consists of 17 residues. Germline V gene data show CDR1 as SGHTA and CDR2 as FQGNSA. J gave up 6 bases and V 0 bases, and 9 bases lay outside the gene matches. CDR3 amino acids: CASSLARGRTRPGELFF. The CDR3 DNA sequence: TGTGCCAGCAGCTTAGCCAGGGGGCGCACGCGCCCCGGGGAGCTGTTTTTT.

This chain joins TRBV4-1 and TRBJ2-7; 11 positions agree with TRBD2. Germline V gives CDR1 MGHRA, CDR2 YSYEKL. The CDR3 covers 16 residues. With 1 base clipped from V and 1 base from J, the junction kept 3 bases outside the gene matches. The DNA of the CDR3 is TGCGCCAGCAGCCAAGTAGCGGGAGGGCTATCCTACGAGCAGTACTTC. Translation: CASSQVAGGLSYEQYF.

The rearrangement joins TRBV7-9 to TRBJ2-3, with 7 bases matching TRBD2. Germline trimming cut 0 bases from V and 4 bases from J; bases unmatched to any gene: 4. This CDR3 spans 15 amino acids. Germline V CDR1 and CDR2: SEHNR, FQNEAQ (reference sequence). CDR3 nucleotide sequence: TGTGCCAGCAGCTTAGCGCGACTAGCAGCAGATACGCAGTATTTT. Amino acids: CASSLARLAADTQYF. The complete variable domain, with remaining parts taken from reference TRBV7-9 and TRBJ2-3, reads DTGVSQNPRHKITKRGQNVTFRCDPISEHNRLYWYRQTLGQGPEFLTYFQNEAQLEKSRLLSDRFSAERPKGSFSTLEIQRTEQGDSAMYLCASSLARLAADTQYFGPGTRLTVL.

This chain connects TRBV7-3 to TRBJ2-7; the D is unclear. The CDR3 sequence is 15 residues long. V lost 5 bases and J lost 3, with 17 bases in between. Looked up from germline, CDR1 is SGHTA and CDR2 is FQGTGA. CDR3 coding DNA: TGTGCCAGCAGCCGTACTAAGGATGCTGGCTACGAGCAGTACTTC. This gives the protein CASSRTKDAGYEQYF.

The chain couples TRBV7-3 to TRBJ2-7; TRBD2 might be the D (6 bases). Trimming took off 2 bases at V and 6 bases at J, with 23 bases between the two ends. This CDR3 is 17 amino acids long. Germline CDR1 SGHTA, CDR2 FQGTGA. The chain's CDR3 is CASSLSGQPAGSGEQYF. For the CDR3, the DNA is TGTGCCAGCAGCTTATCCGGCCAACCGGCGGGATCGGGCGAGCAGTACTTC.

The genes are TRBV10-2 and TRBJ2-1; tentatively, D is TRBD2 (5 bases). This CDR3 is built from 15 residues. V was pared by 5 bases and J by 3 bases, with 14 bases between. Per the germline V gene, CDR1 is WSHSY and CDR2 is SAAADI. The CDR3 coding sequence is TGCGCCAGCAGTAGAGCGGAGACCGGCTACAATGAGCAGTTCTTC. It translates to CASSRAETGYNEQFF.

This chain uses TRBV5-1 with TRBJ2-6, with D tentatively TRBD1 (5 bases). The V end lost 1 base, the J end lost 4 bases, and 9 bases lay between the germline ends. In germline, CDR1 is SGHRS, CDR2 YFSETQ. This CDR3 is 15 amino acids long. The DNA of the CDR3 is TGCGCCAGCAGCTTGTCAGGGTCGGGGGCCAACGTCCTGACTTTC. Its protein product is CASSLSGSGANVLTF.

The chain employs TRBV13 and TRBJ2-1; 8 bases align to TRBD2. The CDR3 has 17 amino acids. The germline gives CDR1 PRHDT, CDR2 FYEKMQ (reference sequence). With 5 bases clipped from V and 1 base from J, the junction kept 10 bases outside the gene matches. In DNA form, the CDR3 reads TGTGCCAGCAGCCCAACCACCCGCGGGAGGTCCTACAATGAGCAGTTCTTC. It is translated as CASSPTTRGRSYNEQFF. The whole variable domain, remainder taken from reference TRBV13 and TRBJ2-1, is AAGVIQSPRHLIKEKRETATLKCYPIPRHDTVYWYQQGPGQDPQFLISFYEKMQSDKGSIPDRFSAQQFSDYHSELNMSSLELGDSALYFCASSPTTRGRSYNEQFFGPGTRLTVL.

A single count supports this clone. The J gene is TRBJ2-6, the V gene TRBV5-1; perhaps TRBD1 as D (6 bases). Germline CDR1 SGHRS, CDR2 YFSETQ. V was shortened by 0 bases and J by 2 bases, with 9 bases between the two germline ends. CDR3 length: 16 amino acids. CDR3 sequence reads: CASSLVGDTGANVLTF. Written as DNA, the CDR3 is TGCGCCAGCAGCTTGGTAGGGGACACTGGGGCCAACGTCCTGACTTTC.

The V and J genes are TRBV4-1 and TRBJ2-1, with D hard to call. The CDR3 loop spans 13 amino acids. Germline assignment: CDR1 MGHRA and CDR2 YSYEKL. Trimming stripped 0 bases from V and 9 bases from J, with 9 bases between. The chain's CDR3 is CASSQDPASEQFF. Written as DNA, the CDR3 is TGCGCCAGCAGCCAAGACCCTGCCAGTGAGCAGTTCTTC.

The chain joins TRBV7-9 to TRBJ2-2; no reliable D call. The CDR3 covers 12 residues. The V end lost 8 bases, the J end lost 2 bases, and 6 bases lay between the germline ends. Germline loops: CDR1 SEHNR, CDR2 FQNEAQ (reference sequence). The CDR3 DNA is TGTGCCAGCCTTATTAACACCGGGGAGCTGTTTTTT. Amino acid sequence: CASLINTGELFF.

The chain joins TRBV30 to TRBJ2-7; 8 bases map to TRBD2. Trimming cost V 7 bases and J 4 bases; bases outside gene matches: 9. Germline values: CDR1 GTSNPN, CDR2 SVGIG (reference sequence). The CDR3 length is 13 residues. CDR3 nucleotides: TGTGCCTTCGCACTAGCGGCAGGATACGAGCAGTACTTC. Residues: CAFALAAGYEQYF.

The V and J genes are TRBV7-7 and TRBJ2-5; 8 nucleotides agree with TRBD1. The germline gives CDR1 SSHAT, CDR2 FNYEAQ (reference sequence). V dropped 5 bases and J dropped 3; count of bases not matched to a gene: 8. The CDR3 loop spans 15 amino acids. The CDR3 sequence: CASSPTGDGKETQYF. As DNA, the CDR3 is TGTGCCAGCAGCCCGACAGGGGATGGGAAAGAGACCCAGTACTTC.

The chain uses TRBV5-6 and TRBJ2-2; 12 positions match TRBD1. The junction had 9 bases not matched to a gene; V was cut back by 5 bases and J by 4 bases. CDR3 length: 17 amino acids. The germline gives CDR1 SGHDT, CDR2 YYEEEE. This CDR3 reads CASRSTGTGGFTGELFF. The CDR3 nucleotides are TGTGCCAGCAGGTCCACCGGGACAGGGGGCTTCACCGGGGAGCTGTTTTTT.

About this clone itself: The same CDR3 also results from other DNA sequences found in this sample. V and J are TRBV7-9 and TRBJ2-2, with a weak D call TRBD2 (5 bases). Per the germline V gene, CDR1 is SEHNR and CDR2 is FQNEAQ (reference sequence). CDR3 length: 14 amino acids. The ends were cut back, 1 base at V and 5 bases at J, with 8 bases in the middle. The CDR3, as DNA: TGTGCCAGCAGCTTAGTCCCGGGGACCGGGGAGCTGTTTTTT. It codes for CASSLVPGTGELFF.

A single count supports this clone. The gene calls are TRBV6-1 and TRBJ1-4, with D perhaps TRBD1 (6 bases). This CDR3 region has 14 residues. Germline V gene data show CDR1 as MNHNS and CDR2 as SASEGT. V was pared by 7 bases and J by 7 bases, with 16 bases between. The CDR3: CASTYRALGEKLFF. The CDR3 DNA is TGTGCCAGCACCTACAGGGCATTGGGTGAAAAACTGTTTTTT.